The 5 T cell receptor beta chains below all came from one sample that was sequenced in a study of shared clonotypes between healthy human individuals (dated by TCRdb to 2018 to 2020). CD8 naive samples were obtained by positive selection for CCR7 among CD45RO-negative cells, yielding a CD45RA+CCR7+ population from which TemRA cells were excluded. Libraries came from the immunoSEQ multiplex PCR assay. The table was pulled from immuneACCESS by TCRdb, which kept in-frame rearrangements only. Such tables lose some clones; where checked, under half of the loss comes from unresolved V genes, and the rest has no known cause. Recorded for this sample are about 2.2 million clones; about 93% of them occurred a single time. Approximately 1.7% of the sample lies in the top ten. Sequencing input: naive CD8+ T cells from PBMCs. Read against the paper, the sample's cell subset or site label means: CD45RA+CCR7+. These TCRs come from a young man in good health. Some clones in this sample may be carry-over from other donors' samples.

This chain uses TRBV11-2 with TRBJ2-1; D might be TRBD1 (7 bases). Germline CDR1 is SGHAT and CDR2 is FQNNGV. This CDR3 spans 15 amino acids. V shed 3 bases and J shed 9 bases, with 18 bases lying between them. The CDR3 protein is CASSFPQGGQGEQFF. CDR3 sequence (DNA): TGTGCCAGCAGCTTCCCGCAGGGGGGTCAGGGTGAGCAGTTCTTC. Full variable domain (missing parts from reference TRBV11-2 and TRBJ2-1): EAGVAQSPRYKIIEKRQSVAFWCNPISGHATLYWYQQILGQGPKLLIQFQNNGVVDDSQLPKDRFSAERLKGVDSTLKIQPAKLEDSAVYLCASSFPQGGQGEQFFGPGTRLTVL.

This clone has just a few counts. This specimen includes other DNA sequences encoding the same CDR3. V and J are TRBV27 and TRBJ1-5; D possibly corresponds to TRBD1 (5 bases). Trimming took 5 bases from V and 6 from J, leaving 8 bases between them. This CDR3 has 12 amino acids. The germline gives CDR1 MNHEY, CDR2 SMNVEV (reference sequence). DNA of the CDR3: TGTGCCAGCAGTCCAGGGAGTCAGCCCCAGCATTTT. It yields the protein CASSPGSQPQHF.

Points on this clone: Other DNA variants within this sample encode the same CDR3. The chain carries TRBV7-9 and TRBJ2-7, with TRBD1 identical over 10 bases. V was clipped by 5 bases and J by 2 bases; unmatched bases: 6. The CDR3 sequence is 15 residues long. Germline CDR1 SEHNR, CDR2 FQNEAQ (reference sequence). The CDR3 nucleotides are TGTGCCAGCAGCCGGCCCGGGACAGGGGCCTACGAGCAGTACTTC. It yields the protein CASSRPGTGAYEQYF.

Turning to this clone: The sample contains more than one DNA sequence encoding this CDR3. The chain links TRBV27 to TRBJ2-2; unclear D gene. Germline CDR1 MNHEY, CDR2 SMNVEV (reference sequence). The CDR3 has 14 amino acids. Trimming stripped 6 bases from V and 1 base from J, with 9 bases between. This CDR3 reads CASSLLENTGELFF. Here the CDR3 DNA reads TGTGCCAGCAGCCTGCTAGAGAACACCGGGGAGCTGTTTTTT.

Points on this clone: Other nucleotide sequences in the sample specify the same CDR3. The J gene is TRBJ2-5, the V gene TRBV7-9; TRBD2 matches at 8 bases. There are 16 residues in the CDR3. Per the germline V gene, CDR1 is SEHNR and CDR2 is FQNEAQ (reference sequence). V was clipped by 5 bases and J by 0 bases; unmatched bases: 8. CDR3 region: CASSPPLAGYQETQYF. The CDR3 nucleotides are TGTGCCAGCAGCCCCCCCTTAGCGGGGTACCAAGAGACCCAGTACTTC.